This note documents a single TCR beta chain sequence. This sample stems from a study of blood T cell repertoires in COVID-19. Study context: Sample material is recorded as cDNA or gDNA derived from T cells, B-cell-depleted T cells, or PBMCs.

Here immunoSEQ multiplex PCR was the method, and the copy in TCRdb shows in-frame clones only, minus some. The data hold under 200,000 clones, with approximately 82% observed a single time. The study drew participants aged about 18 to 95 years from 24 US areas. Germline V gene sequence: CDR1 SGHTA, CDR2 FQGNSA. The CDR3 extends over 15 amino acids. Trimming at V came to 4 bases and at J to 4 bases, leaving 8 bases not matched to a gene. This receptor was taken from a woman aged 45-60 years in a cohort exposed to, infected with or recovered from COVID-19 (not recorded which). This chain uses TRBV7-2 with TRBJ1-2, with 8 bases lining up with TRBD1. The specimen was PBMCs or T cells enriched from blood (not recorded which). DNA for the CDR3: TGTGCCAGCAGCTCCCTGGGGGGGACAGGCTATGGCTACACCTTC. Translating it yields CASSSLGGTGYGYTF. Filled out from reference TRBV7-2 and TRBJ1-2, the complete variable domain reads GAGVSQSPSNKVTEKGKDVELRCDPISGHTALYWYRQSLGQGLEFLIYFQGNSAPDKSGLPSDRFSAERTGGSVSTLTIQRTQQEDSAVYLCASSSLGGTGYGYTFGSGTRLTVV.